This TCR beta chain emerged from a study of T cells in women clearing cervical HPV infection. Study-wide background: For cases, blood was sampled a median around 150 days after lesion detection, interquartile range roughly 80 to 230 days. HLA type stays a possible confounder, typing being limited.

The protocol was immunoSEQ multiplex PCR, while the TCRdb copy is restricted to in-frame clones and leaves out a portion. Its clone listing holds about 40,000 clones. Study-level points and caveats: Richness plus V gene abundances separated cases from controls with AUC less than 0.9.

A note on this clone: What it recognizes is unknown. The CDR3 is cut off 3 residues early in the read; its end comes from the germline J gene.

CDR3 length: 12 residues. V was shortened by 3 bases and J by 7 bases, with 9 bases between the two germline ends. Germline CDR1 and CDR2: DFQATT and SNEGSKA (reference sequence). The sample consisted of blood buffy coat. The clonotype originates from a woman aged 18-70 years with a cervical HPV16 infection that either progressed to CIN3+ or cleared (not recorded which). The chain couples TRBV20-1 to TRBJ1-4; no clear D. The CDR3 is CSASDPSEKLFF. The sequenced CDR3 bases are TGCAGTGCTAGCGATCCCAGTGAAAAA.